Listed below are T cell receptor beta chains from one sample, sequenced in a study of blood T cell repertoires in COVID-19. Here immunoSEQ multiplex PCR was the method, and the copy in TCRdb shows in-frame clones only, minus some. In the table there are some 410,000 clones, approximately 90% of which are singletons. Sequencing was performed on PBMCs or T cells enriched from blood (not recorded which). The receptors shown here come from a woman between 25 and 40 years old with acute COVID-19. The CDR3 runs from the conserved cysteine through the conserved F or W. The order of the fields is V gene, clone size, J gene, D gene, CDR3 protein, CDR3 DNA. A D gene is named only where the DNA matches it firmly. Size tells how often a clone was seen (once, few, many) or the class of an expanded clone, and some rows leave it out.

TRBV4-1,once,TRBJ1-1,TRBD1,CASSQDWTGEEGTEAFF,TGCGCCAGCAGCCAAGATTGGACAGGGGAGGAAGGCACTGAAGCTTTCTTT
TRBV13,-,TRBJ2-7,TRBD1,CASSPAGQGAYEQYF,TGTGCCAGCAGCCCGGCGGGACAGGGGGCCTACGAGCAGTACTTC
TRBV19,-,TRBJ1-1,TRBD1,CASNTGGGREAFF,TGTGCCAGTAATACAGGGGGGGGCCGTGAAGCTTTCTTT
TRBV10-2,-,TRBJ1-5,-,CASSESWTDNQPQHF,TGCGCCAGCAGTGAGTCGTGGACAGACAATCAGCCCCAGCATTTT
TRBV11-2,-,TRBJ2-1,-,CASSLERRTSYNEQFF,TGTGCCAGCAGCTTAGAAAGGAGAACTTCCTACAATGAGCAGTTCTTC
TRBV7-3,-,TRBJ2-3,-,CASKDAGYADTQYF,TGTGCCAGTAAGGATGCGGGGTACGCAGATACGCAGTATTTT
TRBV5-4,-,TRBJ1-4,TRBD1,CASSKTTGTGTEKLFF,TGTGCCAGCAGCAAGACGACCGGGACAGGGACTGAAAAACTGTTTTTT
TRBV28,-,TRBJ2-7,TRBD1,CASSLGRGSLYEQYF,TGTGCCAGCAGTTTAGGCAGGGGGTCGCTTTACGAGCAGTACTTC
TRBV6-5,-,TRBJ2-5,-,CASSLAGTLTGTQYF,TGTGCCAGCAGCTTGGCCGGGACACTCACCGGGACCCAGTACTTC
TRBV5-4,once,TRBJ1-6,-,CASSFGTGAGENSPLHF,TGTGCCAGCAGCTTTGGGACCGGGGCAGGGGAAAATTCACCCCTCCACTTT
TRBV15,-,TRBJ2-7,TRBD2,CATSRDGGSYEQYF,TGTGCCACCAGCAGAGACGGGGGGTCCTACGAGCAGTACTTC
TRBV5-6,-,TRBJ2-7,-,CASSLDQGSWQYF,TGTGCCAGCAGCTTGGATCAGGGGTCTTGGCAGTACTTC
TRBV2,-,TRBJ1-5,TRBD1,CASSEQGAPDQPQHF,TGTGCCAGCAGTGAACAGGGGGCGCCGGATCAGCCCCAGCATTTT
TRBV9,-,TRBJ2-1,TRBD2,CASSATVGGESYNEQFF,TGTGCCAGCAGCGCAACCGTGGGAGGGGAGTCCTACAATGAGCAGTTCTTC
TRBV6-2/TRBV6-3,few,TRBJ1-5,-,CASSHLTGDQPQHF,TGTGCCAGCAGCCACCTTACAGGAGATCAGCCCCAGCATTTT
TRBV5-1,-,TRBJ2-2,TRBD2,CASSSRTSGRTNTGELFF,TGCGCCAGCAGCTCCAGGACTAGCGGGAGGACGAACACCGGGGAGCTGTTTTTT
TRBV5-1,-,TRBJ2-1,TRBD1,CASSQDGTGKNEQFF,TGCGCCAGCAGCCAAGACGGGACAGGGAAAAATGAGCAGTTCTTC
TRBV12-5,few,TRBJ1-3,TRBD1,CASGLAGTGAGNTIYF,TGTGCTAGTGGTTTGGCCGGGACAGGGGCTGGAAACACCATATATTTT
TRBV10-3,-,TRBJ1-6,-,CAISPKGPLTGSNSPLHF,TGTGCCATCAGTCCCAAGGGCCCTTTGACAGGTTCTAATTCACCCCTCCACTTT
TRBV6-1,-,TRBJ1-4,-,CASSAQSSATNEKLFF,TGTGCCAGCAGTGCCCAATCCAGTGCAACTAATGAAAAACTGTTTTTT
TRBV7-2,-,TRBJ2-1,-,CASSLGPMNNEQFF,TGTGCCAGCAGCCTGGGCCCGATGAACAATGAGCAGTTCTTC
TRBV10-2,once,TRBJ2-7,TRBD1,CASSESRGRYEQYF,TGCGCCAGCAGTGAGTCCAGGGGGCGCTACGAGCAGTACTTC
TRBV7-3,-,TRBJ2-2,TRBD2,CASTLTSGGRGGELFF,TGTGCCAGCACCCTGACTAGCGGGGGGCGTGGCGGGGAGCTGTTTTTT
TRBV6-6,-,TRBJ1-5,TRBD1,CATHGTGGNQPQHF,TGTGCCACACATGGGACAGGGGGAAATCAGCCCCAGCATTTT
TRBV9,-,TRBJ2-1,TRBD2,CASSVGLAGGISYNEQFF,TGTGCCAGCAGCGTTGGACTAGCGGGGGGGATTTCCTACAATGAGCAGTTCTTC
TRBV2,few,TRBJ1-5,TRBD1,CASSPRTGIEPQHF,TGTGCCAGCAGTCCGCGGACAGGGATCGAGCCCCAGCATTTT
TRBV7-3,once,TRBJ1-6,TRBD1,CASSPTGDSPLHF,TGTGCCAGCAGCCCTACAGGGGACTCACCCCTCCACTTT
TRBV4-1,-,TRBJ1-1,-,CASSRGFDTEAFF,TGCGCCAGCAGCAGGGGGTTTGACACTGAAGCTTTCTTT
TRBV7-9,few,TRBJ1-2,TRBD1,CASNYDRGGYGYTF,TGTGCCAGCAACTACGACAGGGGAGGATATGGCTACACCTTC
TRBV7-9,-,TRBJ2-7,-,CASSGRQIYEQYF,TGTGCCAGCAGCGGTCGACAGATCTACGAGCAGTACTTC
TRBV2,-,TRBJ1-6,-,CASARGRENSPLHF,TGTGCCAGCGCGCGTGGCAGGGAAAATTCACCCCTCCACTTT
TRBV5-1,-,TRBJ1-1,-,CASKLGGNTEAFF,TGCGCCAGCAAACTAGGCGGGAACACTGAAGCTTTCTTT
TRBV5-1,-,TRBJ2-6,-,CASSSSPRSGANVLTF,TGCGCCAGCAGCTCATCCCCTCGGTCTGGGGCCAACGTCCTGACTTTC
TRBV12-3/TRBV12-4,-,TRBJ1-5,TRBD1,CASSSGQGTPQHF,TGTGCCAGCAGTTCGGGACAGGGGACCCCCCAGCATTTT
TRBV7-9,-,TRBJ2-7,-,CASSLELAKPYEQYF,TGTGCCAGCAGCTTAGAGCTAGCAAAACCCTACGAGCAGTACTTC
TRBV2,-,TRBJ2-7,TRBD2,CASSVTMGGSYEQYF,TGTGCCAGCTCAGTGACAATGGGGGGGTCCTACGAGCAGTACTTC
TRBV4-1,-,TRBJ2-7,-,CASSQGETPTYEQYF,TGCGCCAGCAGCCAGGGAGAGACACCCACCTACGAGCAGTACTTC
TRBV30,once,TRBJ2-7,-,CAWSVADSLPYEQYF,TGTGCCTGGAGTGTGGCGGACAGCCTCCCTTACGAGCAGTACTTC
TRBV4-1,-,TRBJ2-2,TRBD2,CASSQPSTSGGSNTGELFF,TGCGCCAGCAGCCAACCCTCGACTAGCGGGGGGTCGAACACCGGGGAGCTGTTTTTT
TRBV11-3,-,TRBJ1-4,TRBD1,CASSTRQGNEKLFF,TGTGCCAGCAGCACCCGACAGGGTAATGAAAAACTGTTTTTT
TRBV6-5,-,TRBJ1-4,-,CASSSSRGTNEKLFF,TGTGCCAGCAGTTCCTCCAGGGGCACTAATGAAAAACTGTTTTTT
TRBV19,-,TRBJ2-1,TRBD1,CASSSQGAFEAGEQFF,TGTGCCAGTAGTTCACAGGGGGCGTTTGAAGCGGGAGAGCAGTTCTTC
TRBV7-2,-,TRBJ1-3,TRBD1,CASSVRETGPGNTIYF,TGTGCCAGCAGCGTAAGAGAGACAGGGCCTGGAAACACCATATATTTT
TRBV6-5,-,TRBJ2-7,-,CASSPGWGEQYF,TGTGCCAGCAGCCCGGGGTGGGGCGAGCAGTACTTC
TRBV5-1,few,TRBJ2-2,TRBD1,CASSFDRAAGELFF,TGCGCCAGCAGCTTCGACAGGGCCGCCGGGGAGCTGTTTTTT
TRBV10-3,once,TRBJ1-2,TRBD1,CAISEEAGGLGNYGYTF,TGTGCCATCAGTGAGGAGGCAGGGGGTCTCGGTAACTATGGCTACACCTTC
TRBV4-1,-,TRBJ1-2,-,CASSRSGVEGANYGYTF,TGCGCCAGCAGCCGTTCGGGGGTCGAGGGCGCTAACTATGGCTACACCTTC
TRBV19,-,TRBJ1-2,-,CASSLRRGSYGYTF,TGTGCCAGTAGTCTTCGGAGGGGCTCCTATGGCTACACCTTC
TRBV30,-,TRBJ1-5,TRBD1,CAWSVPDLGTGLNQPQHF,TGTGCCTGGAGTGTACCCGACCTCGGGACAGGCCTCAATCAGCCCCAGCATTTT
TRBV4-3,-,TRBJ2-7,TRBD1,CASSQATGTGFYEQYF,TGCGCCAGCAGCCAAGCTACCGGGACAGGGTTCTACGAGCAGTACTTC
TRBV11-3,-,TRBJ1-1,TRBD1,CASSLRDRATEAFF,TGTGCCAGCAGCTTACGGGACAGGGCGACTGAAGCTTTCTTT
TRBV24-1,-,TRBJ2-1,TRBD1,CATSARTGGLYEQFF,TGTGCCACCAGTGCCCGGACAGGGGGTTTATATGAGCAGTTCTTC
TRBV7-3,-,TRBJ1-2,TRBD1,CASSPDRGVGGYTF,TGTGCCAGCAGCCCCGACAGGGGGGTAGGTGGCTACACCTTC
TRBV4-3,-,TRBJ1-5,-,CASSQDSQGNQPQHF,TGCGCCAGCAGCCAAGACAGCCAGGGCAATCAGCCCCAGCATTTT